This T cell receptor (beta chain) derives from a study of blood T cell repertoires in COVID-19. Study information: Nucleic acid was either cDNA or gDNA, and it came from T cells, B-cell-depleted T cells, or PBMCs.

In the authors' workflow: From reference gene primer amplification, estimates of nucleated cell counts were derived. The table came from immunoSEQ multiplex PCR; TCRdb's copy has only in-frame clones and leaves some out. D and trimming were read from the DNA, whereas the V and J calls and clone size are those reported in that table. The top ten hold 18% of the sample, which has approximately 92,000 clones, roughly 82% seen once. The origin of this receptor is a man of 80 years or more with acute or convalescent COVID-19. Sequencing input: peripheral blood.

The CDR3 loop is CASSLVTGAKEAFF. For the CDR3, the DNA is TGTGCCAGCAGCTTAGTCACAGGGGCTAAGGAAGCTTTCTTT. This chain uses TRBV7-2 with TRBJ1-1, with 7 bases lining up with TRBD1. In germline, CDR1 is SGHTA, CDR2 FQGNSA. This CDR3 is 14 amino acids long. Losses at the gene ends were 1 base for V and 8 bases for J; bases not matched to a gene: 7.